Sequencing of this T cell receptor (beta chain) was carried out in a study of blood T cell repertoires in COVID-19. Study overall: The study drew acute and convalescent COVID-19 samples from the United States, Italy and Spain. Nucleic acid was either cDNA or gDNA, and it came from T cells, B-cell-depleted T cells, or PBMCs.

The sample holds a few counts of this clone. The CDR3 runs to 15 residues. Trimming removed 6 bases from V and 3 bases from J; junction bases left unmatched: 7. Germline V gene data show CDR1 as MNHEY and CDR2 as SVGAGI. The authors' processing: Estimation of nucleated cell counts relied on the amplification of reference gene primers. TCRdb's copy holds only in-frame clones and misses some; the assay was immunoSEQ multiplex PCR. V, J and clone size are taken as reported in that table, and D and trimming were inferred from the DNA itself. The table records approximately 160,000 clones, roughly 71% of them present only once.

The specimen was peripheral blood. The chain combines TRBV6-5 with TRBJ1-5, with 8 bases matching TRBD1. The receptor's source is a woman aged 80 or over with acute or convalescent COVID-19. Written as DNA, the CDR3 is TGTGCCAGCAGCAACGGACAGGGTAACAATCAGCCCCAGCATTTT. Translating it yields CASSNGQGNNQPQHF.